This TCR beta chain was documented in a study of shared clonotypes between healthy human individuals. Using immunoSEQ multiplex PCR, the repertoire was profiled, and TCRdb retains in-frame clones only, with some absent. This table holds roughly 2.2 million clones, 80% to 95% found once. Sequencing input: naive CD4+ T cells from PBMCs. Subset indicated: CD45RA+ positively selected. The receptor's source is a man younger than 30 in good health. Some clones in this sample may be carry-over from other donors' samples.

CDR3 bases: TGTGCCAGCTCACCCCCCACGGGGAGGGTTGCCTACGAGCAGTACTTC. It is translated as CASSPPTGRVAYEQYF. The gene calls are TRBV18 and TRBJ2-7; 7 bases align to TRBD2. CDR3 size: 16 residues. CDR1 is KGHSH, CDR2 LQKENI, per germline. J was trimmed by 2 bases and V by 3 bases; bases with no gene match: 10.